The next 25 T cell receptor beta chains were all read from a single sample in a study of regulatory T cells in long-lasting Graves disease. Arm-PCR of CDR3 regions and iRepertoire HTBI primers were used to build TCR beta libraries. TCRdb called the multiplex PCR reads again in MiXCR, with one record for every CDR3 protein. The sample lists approximately 400,000 distinct CDR3 sequences, about 15% seen once, with around 7.6% in the top ten. Documented time point: newly diagnosed GD, antithyroid drugs for less than 3 months. Generation of the TCR library employed RNA extracted from PBMCs. The data also belong to a second study, concerning T cells in Graves' hyperthyroidism and ophthalmopathy.

This material consisted of peripheral blood mononuclear cells (PBMCs), taken at new diagnosis, from a patient treated with antithyroid drugs. The receptors shown here come from a middle-aged woman with Graves disease.

This clonotype was counted between two and nine times. The CDR3: CASAPVGYYNEQFF. The DNA for the CDR3 is TGTGCCAGCGCTCCCGTGGGGTACTACAATGAGCAGTTCTTC. The chain is built from TRBV25-1 and TRBJ2-1; D call uncertain. The CDR3 is 14 amino acids. The V and J ends lost 8 bases and 3 bases respectively, with 14 bases between them. Germline lookup yields CDR1 MGHDK and CDR2 SYGVNS. Full variable domain (outside the CDR3, taken from reference TRBV25-1 and TRBJ2-1): EADIYQTPRYLVIGTGKKITLECSQTMGHDKMYWYQQDPGMELHLIHYSYGVNSTEKGDLSSESTVSRIRTEHFPLTLESARPSHTSQYLCASAPVGYYNEQFFGPGTRLTVL.

This clonotype has ten or more counts. The V call is TRBV5-4, the J call TRBJ2-7; 8 bases match TRBD1. Germline trimming cut 0 bases from V and 2 bases from J; bases unmatched to any gene: 7. Per germline, CDR1 SGHNT and CDR2 YYREEE (reference sequence). This CDR3 region has 16 residues. CDR3 DNA: TGTGCCAGCAGCTTGGAGGGGGGACAGGTAACCTACGAGCAGTACTTC. It encodes CASSLEGGQVTYEQYF.

V and J are TRBV4-2 and TRBJ2-2; possibly TRBD1 for D (5 bases). Trimming removed 1 base at V and 4 bases at J, with 13 bases between. Germline values: CDR1 LGHNA, CDR2 YNFKEQ. The CDR3 has 16 residues. The CDR3 region is CASSQGSWQGTGELFF. In DNA form, the CDR3 reads TGTGCCAGCAGCCAAGGTAGCTGGCAGGGCACCGGGGAGCTGTTTTTT.

V usage is TRBV27 and J usage is TRBJ1-1; a possible D gene is TRBD1 (6 bases). V gave up 3 bases and J gave up 3 bases, with 11 bases separating them. CDR1 MNHEY and CDR2 SMNVEV come from the germline V gene (reference sequence). This CDR3 region has 14 residues. This CDR3 reads CASSLGAGDTEAFF. DNA for the CDR3: TGTGCCAGCAGTTTGGGGGCAGGGGACACTGAAGCTTTCTTT.

At least ten counts were recorded for this clonotype. This rearrangement joins TRBV9 to TRBJ1-3; D gene ambiguous. Germline V gene data show CDR1 as SGDLS and CDR2 as YYNGEE. Between the trimmed V and J ends, which lost 0 bases and 0 bases, there was a span of 1 base. The CDR3 is made up of 13 amino acids. The CDR3 is CASSVDSGNTIYF. In nucleotides, the CDR3 is TGTGCCAGCAGCGTAGACTCTGGAAACACCATATATTTT.

In its sample, this clonotype was seen a few times. The chain links TRBV28 to TRBJ1-5, with a possible D match to TRBD1 (5 bases). The V and J ends lost 3 bases and 6 bases respectively, with 9 bases between them. There are 13 residues in the CDR3. Germline CDR1 reads MDHEN; CDR2 reads SYDVKM. CDR3 protein: CASSFLGVQPQHF. The CDR3 nucleotides read TGTGCCAGCAGTTTTTTGGGGGTTCAGCCCCAGCATTTT.

This clonotype was counted a few times. V gene TRBV2 combines with J gene TRBJ2-1, with TRBD2 identical over 11 bases. The junction had 11 bases not matched to a gene; V was cut back by 10 bases and J by 6 bases. The CDR3 has 15 amino acids. Per the germline V gene, CDR1 is SNHLY and CDR2 is FYNNEI. The CDR3 here is CATRGTGLAANEQFF. The CDR3 DNA reads as TGTGCCACCAGGGGGACGGGACTAGCGGCCAATGAGCAGTTCTTC.

This clonotype occurred many times. This chain uses TRBV5-1 with TRBJ1-2; 11 bases agree with TRBD1. V shed 0 bases, J shed 8 bases, and the junction held 6 bases outside the gene matches. Germline CDR1 SGHRS, CDR2 YFSETQ. The CDR3 length is 15 residues. For the CDR3, the DNA is TGCGCCAGCAGCTTGGGCGGACAGGGGGCAGGAGGCTACACCTTC. As protein: CASSLGGQGAGGYTF.

This clonotype was counted many times. The J gene is TRBJ2-5, the V gene TRBV29-1, with TRBD2 identical over 7 bases. Per germline, CDR1 SQVTM and CDR2 ANQGSEA. This CDR3 has 12 amino acids. Losses at the gene ends were 6 bases for V and 4 bases for J; bases not matched to a gene: 5. This CDR3 is CSVRGSSETQYF. DNA for the CDR3: TGCAGCGTCCGCGGGAGCTCAGAGACCCAGTACTTC.

The V call is TRBV2, the J call TRBJ2-7, with TRBD2 identical over 13 bases. The germline V gene has CDR1 SNHLY and CDR2 FYNNEI. V was pared by 1 base and J by 5 bases, with 2 bases of the junction left unmatched. CDR3 length equals 15 residues. CDR3 coding DNA: TGTGCCAGCAGTGAAGGGACTAGCGGGAGCAACGAGCAGTACTTC. Protein product: CASSEGTSGSNEQYF.

This clonotype was found many times. The chain links TRBV6-1 to TRBJ1-2; D uncertain. The germline V and J ends were trimmed by 5 bases and 0 bases, with 16 bases remaining between them. Looked up from germline, CDR1 is MNHNS and CDR2 is SASEGT. CDR3 length: 16 amino acids. The DNA for the CDR3 is TGTGCCAGCAGTCGCCCAGGAGGTCAAACTAACTATGGCTACACCTTC. As protein: CASSRPGGQTNYGYTF.

This clonotype was counted many times. The J gene is TRBJ2-6, the V gene TRBV28; D could derive from TRBD1 or TRBD2 (7 bases each). The germline V and J ends were trimmed by 6 bases and 2 bases, with 11 bases remaining between them. The CDR3 sequence is 15 residues long. Germline loops: CDR1 MDHEN, CDR2 SYDVKM. CDR3 nucleotide sequence: TGTGCCAGCAGACAGGGGAGGGCTGGGGCCAACGTCCTGACTTTC. Amino acids: CASRQGRAGANVLTF.

This clonotype was counted only a few times. The rearrangement links TRBV19 to TRBJ2-1, with 8 bases that match TRBD2. The CDR3 covers 16 residues. Germline trimming cut 5 bases from V and 4 bases from J; bases unmatched to any gene: 10. Germline values: CDR1 LNHDA, CDR2 SQIVND (reference sequence). The CDR3 DNA is TGTGCCAGTAGTTCGCCGCCCGGGGGGGGATACAATGAGCAGTTCTTC. This sequence encodes CASSSPPGGGYNEQFF.

As regards this clonotype: A much larger clone differs from this one at a single base, so this may be a read error. The chain combines TRBV5-1 with TRBJ2-1; TRBD2 matches 15 bases. CDR3 length equals 15 residues. Germline CDR1 reads SGHRS; CDR2 reads YFSETQ. The CDR3 region is CASSTGLAGGGEHFF. The DNA for the CDR3 is TGCGCCAGCAGCACGGGACTAGCGGGAGGAGGTGAGCATTTCTTC.

Many counts were recorded for this clonotype. The V and J genes are TRBV6-2 or TRBV6-3 and TRBJ2-3, with TRBD2 matching over 11 bases. Unmatched junction bases numbered 6, after V lost 5 bases and J lost 5 bases. CDR1 is MNHEY, CDR2 SVGEGT, per germline. The CDR3 extends over 15 amino acids. The CDR3 region is CASSEEGLAGDTQYF. The CDR3 DNA reads TGTGCCAGCAGTGAAGAAGGACTAGCGGGAGATACGCAGTATTTT.

This clonotype came up many times. The CDR3, as DNA: TGCAGCGTTGCTTTCGGGTCAGGGGGCTTCAATGAGCAGTTCTTC. The encoded protein is CSVAFGSGGFNEQFF. J is TRBJ2-1 and V is TRBV29-1; 8 bases align to TRBD1. Germline assignment: CDR1 SQVTM and CDR2 ANQGSEA. The CDR3 is 15 residues long. After removal of 4 bases from V and 6 bases from J, the junction contained 11 bases not matched to a gene.

This clonotype was counted many times. V is TRBV6-9 and J is TRBJ1-2; D gene ambiguous. The CDR3 is made up of 13 amino acids. CDR1 is MNHGY and CDR2 is SVAAGI in the germline V gene. Trimming took 4 bases from V and 2 from J, leaving 8 bases between them. CDR3: CASSSGRNYGYTF. As DNA, the CDR3 is TGTGCCAGCAGTTCCGGGAGAAACTATGGCTACACCTTC.

This clonotype was seen at least ten times. The chain uses TRBV11-3 and TRBJ2-7; TRBD2 matches at 8 bases. The CDR3 has 15 residues. The germline V gene encodes CDR1 SGHNT and CDR2 YENEEA. V gave up 5 bases and J gave up 1 base; unmatched junction bases: 7. The CDR3: CASSELAGLSYEQYF. For the CDR3, the DNA is TGTGCCAGCAGCGAATTAGCGGGACTTTCCTACGAGCAGTACTTC.

This clonotype occurred many times. The gene calls are TRBV10-3 and TRBJ2-2; 10 nucleotides agree with TRBD2. The CDR3 sequence is 15 residues long. V lost 6 bases and J lost 6; bases outside the gene matches: 7. In germline, CDR1 is ENHRY, CDR2 SYGVKD. The CDR3: CAIRSSGRLSGELFF. The CDR3, as DNA: TGTGCCATCAGGTCTAGCGGGAGATTATCCGGGGAGCTGTTTTTT.

This clonotype appeared many times. The V and J genes are TRBV12-3 or TRBV12-4 and TRBJ2-7; 12 bases match TRBD2. The CDR3 length is 16 residues. The V gene end was trimmed by 5 bases and the J gene end by 0 bases; junction bases not matched to a gene: 5. The DNA of the CDR3 is TGTGCCAGCAGTCGACTAGCGGGAGTCAGCTCCTACGAGCAGTACTTC. Residues: CASSRLAGVSSYEQYF.

Only a few counts were recorded for this clonotype. The chain joins TRBV27 to TRBJ2-2, with unresolved D. V was trimmed by 0 bases and J by 3 bases, leaving 8 bases between them. The CDR3 is 15 residues long. Germline CDR1 MNHEY, CDR2 SMNVEV (reference sequence). In DNA form, the CDR3 reads TGTGCCAGCAGTTTATCCCGGACCCACACCGGGGAGCTGTTTTTT. It yields the protein CASSLSRTHTGELFF.

The J gene is TRBJ1-3, the V gene TRBV3-1; no firm D call. V lost 2 bases and J 0 bases, leaving 11 bases between the germline ends. This CDR3 has 16 amino acids. Germline V CDR1 and CDR2: LGHDT, YNNKEL (reference sequence). CDR3 in DNA: TGTGCCAGCAGCCAACGGTATCTCTACTCTGGAAACACCATATATTTT. Its translation: CASSQRYLYSGNTIYF.

This clonotype was found many times. The chain has TRBV5-5 and TRBJ1-1; D gene unclear. Per germline, CDR1 SGHKS and CDR2 YYEKEE (reference sequence). This CDR3 comprises 15 residues. Trimming pared 1 base from V and 0 bases from J, leaving 10 bases between. CDR3 nucleotide sequence: TGTGCCAGCAGCTTGTATGGAGAGATGAACACTGAAGCTTTCTTT. Protein sequence: CASSLYGEMNTEAFF.

This chain links TRBV20-1 with TRBJ2-3; a weak D match, TRBD2 (6 bases). The J call may be wrong; the DNA end is better matched by TRBJ2-5. Germline CDR1 DFQATT, CDR2 SNEGSKA (reference sequence). The CDR3 contains 12 residues. The DNA for the CDR3 is TGCAGTAGCCTAGCGCCCCCGGAGACCCAGTACTTC. Its translation is CSSLAPPETQYF.

Many counts were recorded for this clonotype. The V gene is TRBV27, the J gene TRBJ1-2; 9 bases line up with TRBD1. CDR1 is MNHEY, CDR2 SMNVEV, per germline (reference sequence). V shed 8 bases, J shed 7 bases, and the junction held 8 bases outside the gene matches. This CDR3 region has 13 residues. The CDR3 nucleotides read TGTGCCAGCCGGACAGGGGAGTATCGTGGCTACACCTTC. Its protein product is CASRTGEYRGYTF.